Each of the 25 T cell receptor beta chains below was sequenced from the same sample in a study of regulatory T cells in long-lasting Graves disease. The time point denotes: newly diagnosed GD, antithyroid drugs for less than 3 months. Preparation of the TCR library used RNA extracted from PBMCs. TCR beta libraries were built with iRepertoire HTBI primers and Arm-PCR of CDR3 regions. TCRdb called the multiplex PCR reads again in MiXCR, with one record for every CDR3 protein. The profile covers a few hundred thousand distinct CDR3 sequences, with around 19% appearing a single time and around 15% taken by the ten largest. The data also belong to a second study, concerning T cells in Graves' hyperthyroidism and ophthalmopathy.

The sample was peripheral blood mononuclear cells (PBMCs), taken at new diagnosis, from a patient treated with antithyroid drugs. The receptor source for this set is a woman aged 25 to 39 with Graves disease.

A word on this clonotype: A far larger clone is a single base away, which makes a read error likely. Given the absence of the conserved phenylalanine or tryptophan at the CDR3 end, a read error is likely. The rearrangement uses TRBV13 and TRBJ1-2; D is perhaps TRBD1 (5 bases). Germline V gene sequence: CDR1 PRHDT, CDR2 FYEKMQ (reference sequence). V was cut by 5 bases and J by 0 bases, with 16 bases left in between. This CDR3 is 16 amino acids long. The CDR3 is CASSGGRIRANYGYTL. The CDR3 DNA reads as TGTGCCAGCAGCGGGGGACGGATCAGAGCTAACTATGGCTACACCTTA.

A word on this clonotype: With a much larger clone just one base away, this may be a read error. The chain couples TRBV12-3 or TRBV12-4 to TRBJ2-1; no clear D gene. The CDR3 loop spans 14 amino acids. CDR3: CASSLGAKQETQCF. CDR3 in DNA: TGTGCCAGCAGTTTAGGGGCGAAACAAGAGACCCAGTGCTTC.

The chain recombines TRBV5-6 with TRBJ2-1; the match to TRBD2 covers 16 bases. CDR1 and CDR2 (germline): SGHDT, YYEEEE. This CDR3 is 18 amino acids long. V dropped 1 base and J dropped 6; count of bases not matched to a gene: 7. CDR3 sequence reads: CASSLYGTSGGAANEQFF. Written as DNA, the CDR3 is TGTGCCAGCAGCTTGTATGGGACTAGCGGGGGGGCAGCCAATGAGCAGTTCTTC.

This clonotype was detected a few times. The genes are TRBV20-1 and TRBJ2-1; 12 bases are a match to TRBD2. The CDR3 covers 16 residues. V dropped 5 bases and J dropped 9; count of bases not matched to a gene: 14. The germline CDR1 and CDR2 sequences are DFQATT and SNEGSKA (reference sequence). The CDR3 region is CSALYAPSGGGGEQFF. The CDR3 DNA is TGCAGTGCTCTATACGCCCCTAGCGGGGGGGGTGGTGAGCAGTTCTTC.

This clonotype was recorded many times. V gene TRBV12-3 or TRBV12-4 combines with J gene TRBJ2-5; 8 bases agree with TRBD1. The CDR3 has 17 residues. The ends lost 6 bases at V and 5 bases at J; junction bases unmatched: 17. CDR3 sequence (DNA): TGTGCCAGCAGGAGAGCCCTCGAGGCAGGGGGCACGGAGACCCAGTACTTC. Translating it yields CASRRALEAGGTETQYF.

This clonotype was observed many times. The chain is built from TRBV3-1 and TRBJ1-6; D is unresolved. With 4 bases removed from V and 8 bases from J, the gap between germline ends came to 15 bases. This CDR3 contains 15 residues. Germline assignment: CDR1 LGHDT and CDR2 YNNKEL (reference sequence). The CDR3 DNA sequence: TGTGCCAGCAGCCTAGACACGGATTGGGATTCACCCCTCCACTTT. It translates to CASSLDTDWDSPLHF.

The chain joins TRBV24-1 to TRBJ2-5; D uncertain. This CDR3 region has 13 residues. Trimming took off 6 bases at V and 5 bases at J, with 12 bases between the two ends. Germline V CDR1 and CDR2: KGHDR, SFDVKD. The CDR3: CATSTRFEETQYF. The CDR3 bases are TGTGCCACCAGTACTCGGTTTGAGGAGACCCAGTACTTC.

The CDR3 region has the DNA TGTGCCAGCAGCTTGTTTGGACCAGGGGGAAACACCGGGGAGCTGTTTTTT. Translated, it gives CASSLFGPGGNTGELFF. V and J are TRBV5-6 and TRBJ2-2; 7 nucleotides agree with TRBD1. The CDR3 spans 17 residues. After removal of 1 base from V and 2 bases from J, the junction contained 8 bases not matched to a gene. Germline V CDR1 and CDR2: SGHDT, YYEEEE.

This clonotype occurred many times. The chain recombines TRBV20-1 with TRBJ2-5; unclear D gene. Trimming shortened V by 0 bases and J by 9 bases, and 8 bases separated the two germline ends. Per the germline V gene, CDR1 is DFQATT and CDR2 is SNEGSKA (reference sequence). CDR3 size: 11 residues. The CDR3 DNA is TGCAGTGCTAGAGATCCTGGGGCCCAGTACTTC. It encodes CSARDPGAQYF.

This clonotype appeared many times. The chain carries TRBV2 and TRBJ1-1; D remains unclear. Germline CDR1 is SNHLY and CDR2 is FYNNEI. The CDR3 is 15 amino acids. DNA for the CDR3: TGTGCGAGCTGGGCCCCGGGAGAAACGAACACTGAAGCTTTCTTT. Residues: CASWAPGETNTEAFF.

There are many counts of this clonotype. This chain uses TRBV12-3 or TRBV12-4 with TRBJ1-5, with TRBD1 matching over 7 bases. The junction had 13 bases not matched to a gene; V was cut back by 3 bases and J by 2 bases. This CDR3 is built from 18 residues. The CDR3 region is CASSLSRQGDVRNQPQHF. In DNA, the CDR3 is TGTGCCAGCAGTTTGAGTCGGCAGGGGGACGTTCGCAATCAGCCCCAGCATTTT.

This clonotype was seen repeatedly, ten times or more. The chain joins TRBV7-2 to TRBJ2-7, with 9 bases that match TRBD1. CDR1 and CDR2 from the germline V gene are SGHTA and FQGNSA. CDR3 length equals 15 residues. The V and J ends lost 5 bases and 1 base, in that order; junction bases with no gene match: 6. CDR3 sequence (DNA): TGTGCCAGCAGCCTTCGGACAGGGGTTTCCTACGAGCAGTACTTC. This translates into CASSLRTGVSYEQYF.

V is TRBV20-1 and J is TRBJ2-7; 7 nucleotides match TRBD1. Germline V gives CDR1 DFQATT, CDR2 SNEGSKA (reference sequence). The ends lost 6 bases at V and 4 bases at J; junction bases unmatched: 12. The CDR3 runs 14 residues. In DNA, the CDR3 is TGCAGTGCCGGACCGAGACAGGGCTTTTACGAGCAGTACTTC. Amino acids: CSAGPRQGFYEQYF.

This clonotype appeared many times. The chain recombines TRBV3-1 with TRBJ2-1, with TRBD1 identical over 7 bases. V lost 4 bases, J lost 3 bases, and 6 bases stayed unmatched. CDR3 size: 15 residues. CDR1 LGHDT and CDR2 YNNKEL come from the germline V gene (reference sequence). The CDR3 DNA reads as TGTGCCAGCAGCCTGAAGGGGGCGGACTACAATGAGCAGTTCTTC. Protein product: CASSLKGADYNEQFF.

This clonotype was counted a few times. The chain joins TRBV7-9 to TRBJ2-4; maybe TRBD1 (7 bases). CDR3 length: 15 amino acids. Germline V gene sequence: CDR1 SEHNR, CDR2 FQNEAQ (reference sequence). V lost 9 bases and J 7 bases, leaving 22 bases between the germline ends. The DNA of the CDR3 is TGTGCCAGTCAGGGGGAGGCGGGGACGGGCAACATTCAGTACTTC. The encoded protein is CASQGEAGTGNIQYF.

This chain uses TRBV3-1 with TRBJ1-5; D possibly corresponds to TRBD1 (5 bases). V lost 5 bases to trimming and J lost 1 base, with 9 bases between them. CDR1 and CDR2 from the germline V gene are LGHDT and YNNKEL (reference sequence). The CDR3 length is 14 residues. CDR3 bases: TGTGCCAGCAGCGAGAGGGGAAGCAATCAGCCCCAGCATTTT. Amino acid sequence: CASSERGSNQPQHF.

This clonotype was counted ten times or more. The rearrangement joins TRBV10-2 to TRBJ1-1; TRBD1 is a possible D gene (6 bases). Germline CDR1 and CDR2: WSHSY and SAAADI. Trimming removed 0 bases from V and 4 bases from J, with 18 bases in between. The CDR3 runs to 17 residues. CDR3 protein: CASSESATGDPGTEAFF. CDR3 in DNA: TGCGCCAGCAGTGAGTCTGCGACAGGAGATCCGGGCACTGAAGCTTTCTTT.

In its sample, this clonotype was seen many times. The genes are TRBV2 and TRBJ2-1, with 7 bases aligning to TRBD2. The CDR3 has 16 amino acids. Losses at the gene ends were 8 bases for V and 0 bases for J; bases not matched to a gene: 10. The germline CDR1 and CDR2 sequences are SNHLY and FYNNEI. CDR3 in amino acids: CASGTGAGSSYNEQFF. The CDR3 bases are TGTGCCAGCGGTACCGGAGCGGGGAGCTCCTACAATGAGCAGTTCTTC.

V usage is TRBV11-1 and J usage is TRBJ2-3; 14 positions match TRBD2. J was trimmed by 5 bases and V by 5 bases; bases with no gene match: 6. CDR3 length equals 16 residues. Germline V lookup: CDR1 SGHAT, CDR2 FQDESV (reference sequence). CDR3 loop: CASSTRLAGGRDTQYF. The CDR3, as DNA: TGTGCCAGCAGCACCCGACTAGCGGGGGGGAGAGATACGCAGTATTTT.

The count of this clonotype is one. Being one base from a much bigger clone, this may be a read error. The chain joins TRBV2 to TRBJ2-7, with TRBD2 matching 8 bases. The J segment lost 7 bases and the V segment lost 5 bases, leaving 10 bases of the junction unmatched. The CDR3 is 14 residues long. CDR1 is SNHLY, CDR2 FYNNEI, per germline. Here the CDR3 DNA reads TGTGCCAGCAGTCCATCCGGGACTAGAAATGAGCAGTACTTC. It codes for CASSPSGTRNEQYF.

This clonotype was recorded many times. The genes are TRBV15 and TRBJ1-5; D gene uncertain. Germline-derived CDR1 and CDR2 are LNHNV and YYDKDF (reference sequence). V dropped 3 bases and J dropped 0 bases, with 3 bases sitting between them. CDR3 length: 13 amino acids. The DNA for the CDR3 is TGTGCCACCAGCAGTTATAGCAATCAGCCCCAGCATTTT. Residues: CATSSYSNQPQHF.

There are many counts of this clonotype. The rearrangement uses TRBV6-9 and TRBJ1-1, with D possibly TRBD1 on 5 matching bases. CDR3 length equals 17 residues. Deletions cut 3 bases from V and 2 bases from J, with 19 bases between. Per germline, CDR1 MNHGY and CDR2 SVAAGI. Here the CDR3 reads CASSYLQGDSYNTEAFF. The CDR3 nucleotides are TGTGCCAGCAGTTACCTGCAAGGCGACAGTTATAACACTGAAGCTTTCTTT.

This chain connects TRBV28 to TRBJ2-7; D is possibly TRBD1 (6 bases). Trimming left V 6 bases short and J 5 bases short, with 14 bases between. CDR1 is MDHEN, CDR2 SYDVKM, per germline. This CDR3 has 13 residues. The CDR3 sequence: CASRERGTNEQYF. Here the CDR3 DNA reads TGTGCCAGCAGAGAGAGGGGGACCAACGAGCAGTACTTC.

This clonotype was detected ten times or more. The chain employs TRBV11-2 and TRBJ1-2, with a weak D call TRBD1 (6 bases). With 4 bases removed from V and 5 bases from J, the gap between germline ends came to 14 bases. This CDR3 region has 14 residues. The germline gives CDR1 SGHAT, CDR2 FQNNGV. CDR3 bases: TGTGCCAGCAGCTCCCTGACAGGAGCTTATGGCTACACCTTC. It specifies CASSSLTGAYGYTF.

This clonotype was observed many times. The chain employs TRBV5-1 and TRBJ1-1; D possibly corresponds to TRBD1 (5 bases). Germline V gene sequence: CDR1 SGHRS, CDR2 YFSETQ. Trimming cost V 7 bases and J 1 base, with 14 bases left between them. This CDR3 region has 14 residues. Here the CDR3 DNA reads TGCGCCAGCCTGGGGGTAGGTGGGAACACTGAAGCTTTCTTT. This sequence encodes CASLGVGGNTEAFF.